This TCR beta chain was captured by sequencing in a study of cytomegalovirus exposure and HLA in healthy donors. Points from the study as a whole: Three chains tied to CMV proved CMV antigen-specific in vitro.

Use of 60 Vbeta and 13 Jbeta primers characterized the PCR. The method was immunoSEQ multiplex PCR; TCRdb's version includes in-frame clones alone and lacks a portion of them. The data contain 180,000 or so clones, 70% to 85% of them singletons. With respect to this clone: Its specificity is unknown.

Germline V gene sequence: CDR1 SQVTM, CDR2 ANQGSEA. Trimming pared 1 base from V and 4 bases from J, leaving 8 bases between. CDR3 length equals 13 residues. The sequencing sample was made of PBMCs. The receptor comes from a young man in good health and CMV-seronegative. The chain joins TRBV29-1 to TRBJ1-5; maybe TRBD1 (6 bases). As DNA, the CDR3 is TGCAGCGTTGAAGGGACAGCAAATCAGCCCCAGCATTTT. Amino acid sequence: CSVEGTANQPQHF.